The source of this TCR beta chain is a study of identical twins. General observations from the study: The degree of excess twin sharing was weaker in beta out-of-frame sequences.

A single record per CDR3 protein comes from TCRdb applying MiXCR to the 5' RACE reads. Found here are about 890,000 distinct CDR3 sequences, 12% of them singletons; the top ten hold about 1.5%. Healthy Caucasians made up all donors. This clonotype was counted between two and nine times. Its antigen is not identified. V lost 3 bases to trimming and J lost 1 base, with 10 bases between them. Germline-derived CDR1 and CDR2 are SGHRS and YFSETQ. CDR3 length equals 14 residues. The sample was also reused in another study, on yellow fever vaccine responses in identical twins.

This TCR came from a woman younger than 30 in good health. Sequencing was done on a sample of PBMCs. This rearrangement joins TRBV5-1 to TRBJ1-1, with D uncertain. CDR3 protein: CASSSDIRNTEAFF. CDR3 sequence (DNA): TGCGCCAGCAGCTCTGACATCAGGAACACTGAAGCTTTCTTT.